The entry below gives a single T cell receptor beta chain sequence along with its context. A junction end diverges from the germline sequence, so it may reflect a read error. This sample's time point: blood from clinic visit 5 months post-surgery; TSC patient then seizure free. The data were taken from a study of brain T cells in children with intractable seizures. The table came from immunoSEQ multiplex PCR; TCRdb's copy has only in-frame clones and leaves some out. Of about 350,000 clones in the sample, about 93% are singletons; the top ten hold around 6%. The CDR3 length is 13 residues. Germline CDR1 is LGHDT and CDR2 is YNNKEL (reference sequence).

This TCR derives from a boy younger than two with tuberous sclerosis and intractable seizures. This chain links TRBV3-1 (or the pseudogene TRBV3-2) with TRBJ1-2, with TRBD1 matching 7 bases. Sequences were derived from peripheral blood, sampled more than 4 months after surgery. CDR3 protein: CASSQIVRGQLDF. The CDR3 DNA sequence: TGTGCCAGCAGCCAAATAGTGCGGGGACAGCTCGACTTC.